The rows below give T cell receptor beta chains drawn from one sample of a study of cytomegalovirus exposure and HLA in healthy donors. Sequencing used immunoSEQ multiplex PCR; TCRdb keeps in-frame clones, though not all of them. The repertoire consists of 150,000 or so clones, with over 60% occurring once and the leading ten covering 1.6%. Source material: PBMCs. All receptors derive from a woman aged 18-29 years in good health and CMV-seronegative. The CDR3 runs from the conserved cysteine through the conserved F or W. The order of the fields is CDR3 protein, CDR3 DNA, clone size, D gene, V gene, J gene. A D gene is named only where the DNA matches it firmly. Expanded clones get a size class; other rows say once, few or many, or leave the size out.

CDR3 protein: CSIRGTGEIDTQYF
CDR3 DNA: TGCAGCATTAGGGGGACAGGGGAGATAGATACGCAGTATTTT
clone size: -
D gene: TRBD1
V gene: TRBV29-1
J gene: TRBJ2-3

CDR3 protein: CASSFQGADYGYTF
CDR3 DNA: TGCGCCAGCAGCTTCCAGGGGGCGGACTATGGCTACACCTTC
clone size: -
D gene: TRBD1
V gene: TRBV5-1
J gene: TRBJ1-2

CDR3 protein: CASSQRWGGQGGYTIYF
CDR3 DNA: TGTGCCAGCAGCCAGAGGTGGGGTGGACAGGGAGGGTACACCATATATTTT
clone size: -
D gene: TRBD1
V gene: TRBV4-2
J gene: TRBJ1-3

CDR3 protein: CASSAKREQETQYF
CDR3 DNA: TGTGCCAGCAGTGCCAAGAGGGAACAAGAGACCCAGTACTTC
clone size: -
D gene: -
V gene: TRBV2
J gene: TRBJ2-5

CDR3 protein: CASSDLPPGTSDHNEQFF
CDR3 DNA: TGTGCCAGCAGTGATTTGCCCCCCGGGACTAGCGACCACAATGAGCAGTTCTTC
clone size: -
D gene: TRBD2
V gene: TRBV6-4
J gene: TRBJ2-1

CDR3 protein: CASSYKGGASTEAFF
CDR3 DNA: TGCGCCAGCAGCTATAAAGGGGGAGCGAGCACTGAAGCTTTCTTT
clone size: -
D gene: -
V gene: TRBV4-1
J gene: TRBJ1-1

CDR3 protein: CASSLEPPLAKNIQYF
CDR3 DNA: TGTGCCAGCAGCTTAGAGCCACCTCTAGCCAAAAACATTCAGTACTTC
clone size: -
D gene: -
V gene: TRBV7-8
J gene: TRBJ2-4

CDR3 protein: CASSGGLNTEAFF
CDR3 DNA: TGTGCCAGTAGTGGGGGGTTGAACACTGAAGCTTTCTTT
clone size: -
D gene: -
V gene: TRBV19
J gene: TRBJ1-1

CDR3 protein: CASSQEANNPNYGYTF
CDR3 DNA: TGTGCCAGCAGCCAAGAGGCCAATAATCCTAACTATGGCTACACCTTC
clone size: few
D gene: -
V gene: TRBV4-2
J gene: TRBJ1-2

CDR3 protein: CASSPRTSGGELFF
CDR3 DNA: TGTGCCAGCAGTCCCCGGACTAGCGGGGGGGAGCTGTTTTTT
clone size: -
D gene: TRBD2
V gene: TRBV27
J gene: TRBJ2-2

CDR3 protein: CASSDLRGYGYTF
CDR3 DNA: TGCGCCAGCAGTGATCTGCGGGGGTATGGCTACACCTTC
clone size: once
D gene: -
V gene: TRBV5-1
J gene: TRBJ1-2

CDR3 protein: CASSFRDSHTGELFF
CDR3 DNA: TGTGCCAGCAGCTTCAGGGATTCCCACACCGGGGAGCTGTTTTTT
clone size: -
D gene: -
V gene: TRBV7-8
J gene: TRBJ2-2

CDR3 protein: CASSLRRAEAFF
CDR3 DNA: TGTGCCAGCAGCCTACGACGGGCTGAAGCTTTCTTT
clone size: -
D gene: -
V gene: TRBV5-8
J gene: TRBJ1-1

CDR3 protein: CASSLTSGGNEQFF
CDR3 DNA: TGTGCCAGCAGCTTAACTAGCGGCGGCAATGAGCAGTTCTTC
clone size: -
D gene: TRBD2
V gene: TRBV7-9
J gene: TRBJ2-1

CDR3 protein: CASSPDRDQPQHF
CDR3 DNA: TGTGCCAGCTCACCAGACAGGGATCAGCCCCAGCATTTT
clone size: -
D gene: TRBD1
V gene: TRBV18
J gene: TRBJ1-5

CDR3 protein: CASSQVREGYTF
CDR3 DNA: TGTGCCAGCAGCCAAGTGAGGGAGGGCTACACCTTC
clone size: -
D gene: -
V gene: TRBV4-2
J gene: TRBJ1-2

CDR3 protein: CASSPLPGEAGNTIYF
CDR3 DNA: TGCGCCAGCAGCCCCCTTCCCGGGGAGGCTGGAAACACCATATATTTT
clone size: -
D gene: -
V gene: TRBV4-1
J gene: TRBJ1-3

CDR3 protein: CASSNREYSPLHF
CDR3 DNA: TGTGCCAGCAGTAACAGGGAATATTCACCCCTCCACTTT
clone size: -
D gene: -
V gene: TRBV27
J gene: TRBJ1-6

CDR3 protein: CASSAGDSPEAFF
CDR3 DNA: TGTGCCAGCAGCGCGGGGGATTCCCCTGAAGCTTTCTTT
clone size: -
D gene: -
V gene: TRBV11-3
J gene: TRBJ1-1

CDR3 protein: CASSPGGRTEAFF
CDR3 DNA: TGTGCCAGCAGCCCGGGAGGGAGAACTGAAGCTTTCTTT
clone size: once
D gene: -
V gene: TRBV6-5
J gene: TRBJ1-1

CDR3 protein: CASSFSSQGAKYYEQYF
CDR3 DNA: TGTGCCAGCAGCTTCAGTTCCCAGGGGGCAAAATACTACGAGCAGTACTTC
clone size: -
D gene: TRBD1
V gene: TRBV7-6
J gene: TRBJ2-7

CDR3 protein: CATSRDQPAGGWWTEAFF
CDR3 DNA: TGTGCCACCAGCAGAGATCAGCCGGCAGGGGGTTGGTGGACTGAAGCTTTCTTT
clone size: -
D gene: TRBD1
V gene: TRBV15
J gene: TRBJ1-1

CDR3 protein: CASSLAPGQGVYGYTF
CDR3 DNA: TGTGCCAGCAGTTTAGCGCCGGGACAGGGGGTCTATGGCTACACCTTC
clone size: -
D gene: TRBD1
V gene: TRBV28
J gene: TRBJ1-2

CDR3 protein: CASSSSGSYNSPLHF
CDR3 DNA: TGTGCCAGTAGTAGCTCCGGGAGCTATAATTCACCCCTCCACTTT
clone size: few
D gene: -
V gene: TRBV19
J gene: TRBJ1-6

CDR3 protein: CASRPGTSSVDEQFF
CDR3 DNA: TGTGCCAGCAGACCCGGGACTAGCTCCGTCGATGAGCAGTTCTTC
clone size: -
D gene: TRBD2
V gene: TRBV5-4
J gene: TRBJ2-1

CDR3 protein: CASSSNKQGFGETQYF
CDR3 DNA: TGTGCCAGCAGCTCGAATAAGCAGGGGTTTGGCGAGACCCAGTACTTC
clone size: -
D gene: -
V gene: TRBV7-8
J gene: TRBJ2-5

CDR3 protein: CASSFTGPTEAFF
CDR3 DNA: TGTGCCAGCAGCTTCACAGGGCCCACTGAAGCTTTCTTT
clone size: -
D gene: -
V gene: TRBV5-5
J gene: TRBJ1-1

CDR3 protein: CASSSIQGAFNYGYTF
CDR3 DNA: TGTGCCAGCAGCTCGATACAGGGGGCGTTTAACTATGGCTACACCTTC
clone size: -
D gene: TRBD1
V gene: TRBV7-6
J gene: TRBJ1-2